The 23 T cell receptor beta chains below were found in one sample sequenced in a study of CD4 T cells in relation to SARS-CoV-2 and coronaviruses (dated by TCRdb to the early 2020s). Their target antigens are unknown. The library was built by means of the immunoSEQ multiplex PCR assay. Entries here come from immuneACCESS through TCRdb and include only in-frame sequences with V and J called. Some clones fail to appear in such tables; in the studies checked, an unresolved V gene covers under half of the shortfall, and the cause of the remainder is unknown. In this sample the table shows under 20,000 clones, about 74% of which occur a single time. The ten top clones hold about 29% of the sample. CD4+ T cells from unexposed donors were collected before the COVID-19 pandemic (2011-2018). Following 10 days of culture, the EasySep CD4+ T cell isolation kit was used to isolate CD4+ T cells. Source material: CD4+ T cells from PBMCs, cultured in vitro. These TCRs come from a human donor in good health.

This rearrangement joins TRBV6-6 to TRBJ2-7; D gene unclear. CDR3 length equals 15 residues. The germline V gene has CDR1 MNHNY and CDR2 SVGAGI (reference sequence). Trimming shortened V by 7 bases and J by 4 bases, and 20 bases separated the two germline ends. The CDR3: CASTLGGSGGYEQYF. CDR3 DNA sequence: TGTGCCAGCACCCTTGGTGGTTCTGGCGGATACGAGCAGTACTTC.

CDR3 region: CASSGTSPNEQFF. The CDR3 DNA reads TGTGCCAGCAGCGGAACTAGTCCCAATGAGCAGTTCTTC. V gene TRBV5-5 combines with J gene TRBJ2-1; a weak D match, TRBD2 (5 bases). CDR1 SGHKS and CDR2 YYEKEE come from the germline V gene (reference sequence). The CDR3 is made up of 13 amino acids. Trimming removed 4 bases from V and 6 bases from J, with 11 bases in between.

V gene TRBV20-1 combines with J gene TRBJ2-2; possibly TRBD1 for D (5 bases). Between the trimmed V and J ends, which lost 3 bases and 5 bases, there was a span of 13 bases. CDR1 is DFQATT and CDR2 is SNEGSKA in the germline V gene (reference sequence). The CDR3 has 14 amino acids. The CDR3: CSASSPGLTGELFF. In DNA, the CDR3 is TGCAGTGCTAGTTCCCCAGGGTTAACCGGGGAGCTGTTTTTT.

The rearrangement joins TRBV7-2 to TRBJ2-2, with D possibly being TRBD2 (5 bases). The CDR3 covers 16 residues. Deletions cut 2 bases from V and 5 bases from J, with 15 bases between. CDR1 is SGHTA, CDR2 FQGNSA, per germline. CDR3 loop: CASSLPSLVSTGELFF. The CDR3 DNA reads TGTGCCAGCAGCTTACCCTCACTAGTGTCTACCGGGGAGCTGTTTTTT. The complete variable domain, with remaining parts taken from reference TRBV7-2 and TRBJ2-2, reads GAGVSQSPSNKVTEKGKDVELRCDPISGHTALYWYRQSLGQGLEFLIYFQGNSAPDKSGLPSDRFSAERTGGSVSTLTIQRTQQEDSAVYLCASSLPSLVSTGELFFGEGSRLTVL.

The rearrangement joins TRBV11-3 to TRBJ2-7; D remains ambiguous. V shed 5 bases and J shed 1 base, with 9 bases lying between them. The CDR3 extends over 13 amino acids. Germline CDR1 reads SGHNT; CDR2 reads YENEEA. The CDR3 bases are TGTGCCAGCAGCCCCACTGGTTCCTACGAGCAGTACTTC. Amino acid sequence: CASSPTGSYEQYF. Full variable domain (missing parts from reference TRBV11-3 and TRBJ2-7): EAGVVQSPRYKIIEKKQPVAFWCNPISGHNTLYWYLQNLGQGPELLIRYENEEAVDDSQLPKDRFSAERLKGVDSTLKIQPAELGDSAVYLCASSPTGSYEQYFGPGTRLTVT.

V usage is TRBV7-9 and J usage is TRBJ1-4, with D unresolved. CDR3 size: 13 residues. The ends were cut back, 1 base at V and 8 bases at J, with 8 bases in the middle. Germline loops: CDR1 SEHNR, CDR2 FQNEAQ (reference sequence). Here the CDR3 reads CASSLGLGEKLFF. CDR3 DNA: TGTGCCAGCAGCTTAGGGTTAGGAGAAAAACTGTTTTTT.

The CDR3 here is CASGSGTYNEQFF. CDR3 coding DNA: TGCGCCAGCGGAAGCGGGACCTACAATGAGCAGTTCTTC. The chain employs TRBV5-1 and TRBJ2-1, with 7 positions matching TRBD2. CDR3 length: 13 amino acids. The trim removed 7 bases at V and 2 bases at J, leaving 3 bases unmatched. CDR1 SGHRS and CDR2 YFSETQ come from the germline V gene.

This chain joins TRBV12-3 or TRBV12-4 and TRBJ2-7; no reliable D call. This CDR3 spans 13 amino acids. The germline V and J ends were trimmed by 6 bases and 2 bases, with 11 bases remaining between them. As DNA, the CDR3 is TGTGCCAGCAGAGATCCCCAAGCCTACGAGCAGTACTTC. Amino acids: CASRDPQAYEQYF.

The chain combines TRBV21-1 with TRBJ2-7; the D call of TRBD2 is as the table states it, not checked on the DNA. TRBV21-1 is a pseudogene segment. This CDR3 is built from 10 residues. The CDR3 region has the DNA TGTGCCAGCAGGAGGTACGAGCAGTACTTC. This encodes CASRRYEQYF.

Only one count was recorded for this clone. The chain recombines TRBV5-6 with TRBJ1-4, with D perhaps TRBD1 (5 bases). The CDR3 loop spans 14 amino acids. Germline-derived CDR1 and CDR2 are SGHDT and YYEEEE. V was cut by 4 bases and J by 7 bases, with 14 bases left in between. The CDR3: CASSPVGGGEKLFF. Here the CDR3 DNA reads TGTGCCAGCAGCCCCGTTGGGGGTGGTGAAAAACTGTTTTTT.

The CDR3 sequence is CASSLVGGLAVPTQYF. CDR3 nucleotides: TGTGCCAGCAGCTTGGTCGGGGGACTAGCGGTCCCGACCCAGTACTTC. This chain uses TRBV5-5 with TRBJ2-5; the match to TRBD2 covers 11 bases. Trimming took 0 bases from V and 7 from J; bases not matched to a gene: 8. The CDR3 length is 16 residues. Germline lookup yields CDR1 SGHKS and CDR2 YYEKEE (reference sequence).

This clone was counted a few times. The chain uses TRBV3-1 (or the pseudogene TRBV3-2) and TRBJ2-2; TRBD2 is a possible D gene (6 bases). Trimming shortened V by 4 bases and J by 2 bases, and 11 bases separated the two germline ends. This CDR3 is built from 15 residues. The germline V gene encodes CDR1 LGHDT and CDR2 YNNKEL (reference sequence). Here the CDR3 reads CASSRDLPNTGELFF. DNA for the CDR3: TGTGCCAGCAGCCGGGACTTACCAAACACCGGGGAGCTGTTTTTT.

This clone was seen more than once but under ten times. DNA of the CDR3: TGTGCCAGCAGCTTCAGGACAGGGGACACTGAAGCTTTCTTT. This codes for CASSFRTGDTEAFF. The rearrangement links TRBV7-9 to TRBJ1-1, with 9 bases that match TRBD1. Germline V CDR1 and CDR2: SEHNR, FQNEAQ (reference sequence). There are 14 residues in the CDR3. The trim removed 3 bases at V and 3 bases at J, leaving 2 bases unmatched.

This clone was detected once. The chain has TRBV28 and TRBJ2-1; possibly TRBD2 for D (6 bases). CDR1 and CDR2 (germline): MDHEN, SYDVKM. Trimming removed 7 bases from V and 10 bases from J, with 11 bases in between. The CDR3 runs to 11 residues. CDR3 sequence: CASTSSGEQFF. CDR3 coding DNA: TGTGCCAGCACCTCGAGCGGGGAGCAGTTCTTC.

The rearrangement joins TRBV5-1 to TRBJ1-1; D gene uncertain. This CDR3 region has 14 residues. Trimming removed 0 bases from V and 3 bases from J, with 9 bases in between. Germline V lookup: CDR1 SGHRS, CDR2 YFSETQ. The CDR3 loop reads CASSLGQSYTEAFF. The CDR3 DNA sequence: TGCGCCAGCAGCTTGGGGCAGAGTTACACTGAAGCTTTCTTT. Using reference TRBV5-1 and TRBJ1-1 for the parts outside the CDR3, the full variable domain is KAGVTQTPRYLIKTRGQQVTLSCSPISGHRSVSWYQQTPGQGLQFLFEYFSETQRNKGNFPGRFSGRQFSNSRSEMNVSTLELGDSALYLCASSLGQSYTEAFFGQGTRLTVV.

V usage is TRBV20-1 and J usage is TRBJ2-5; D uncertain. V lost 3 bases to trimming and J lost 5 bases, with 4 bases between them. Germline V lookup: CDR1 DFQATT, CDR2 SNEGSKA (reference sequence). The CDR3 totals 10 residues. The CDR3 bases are TGCAGTGCTAGTGGGGAGACCCAGTACTTC. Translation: CSASGETQYF.

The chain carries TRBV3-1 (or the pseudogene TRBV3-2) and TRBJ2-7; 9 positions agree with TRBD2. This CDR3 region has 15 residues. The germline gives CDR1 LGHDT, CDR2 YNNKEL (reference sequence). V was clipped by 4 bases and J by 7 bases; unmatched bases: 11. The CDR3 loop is CASSPGAGGLWEQYF. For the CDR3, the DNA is TGTGCCAGCAGCCCCGGGGCGGGAGGGCTGTGGGAGCAGTACTTC.

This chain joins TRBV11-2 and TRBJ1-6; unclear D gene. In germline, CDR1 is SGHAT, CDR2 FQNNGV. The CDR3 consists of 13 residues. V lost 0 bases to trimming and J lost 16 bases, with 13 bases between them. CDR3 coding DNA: TGTGCCAGCAGCTTAGAAGGGCTGGCAGGACTCCACTTT. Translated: CASSLEGLAGLHF. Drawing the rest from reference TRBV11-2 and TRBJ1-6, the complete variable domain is EAGVAQSPRYKIIEKRQSVAFWCNPISGHATLYWYQQILGQGPKLLIQFQNNGVVDDSQLPKDRFSAERLKGVDSTLKIQPAKLEDSAVYLCASSLEGLAGLHFGNGTRLTVT.

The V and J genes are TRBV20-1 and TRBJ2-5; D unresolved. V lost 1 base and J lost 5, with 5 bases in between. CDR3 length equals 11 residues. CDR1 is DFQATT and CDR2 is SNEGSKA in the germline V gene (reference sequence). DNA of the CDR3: TGCAGTGCTAGAGGTTCGGAGACCCAGTACTTC. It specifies CSARGSETQYF.

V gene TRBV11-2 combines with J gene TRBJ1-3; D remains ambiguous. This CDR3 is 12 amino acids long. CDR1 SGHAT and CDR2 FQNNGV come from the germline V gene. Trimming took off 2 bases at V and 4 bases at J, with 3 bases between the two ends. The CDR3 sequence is CASSLTGNTIYF. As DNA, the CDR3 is TGTGCCAGCAGCTTAACGGGAAACACCATATATTTT.

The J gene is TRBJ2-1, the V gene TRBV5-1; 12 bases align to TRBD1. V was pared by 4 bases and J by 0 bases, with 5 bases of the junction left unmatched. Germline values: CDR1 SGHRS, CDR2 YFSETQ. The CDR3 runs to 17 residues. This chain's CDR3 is CASSLGTGGSSYNEQFF. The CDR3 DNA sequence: TGCGCCAGCAGCCTAGGGACAGGGGGCAGCTCCTACAATGAGCAGTTCTTC.

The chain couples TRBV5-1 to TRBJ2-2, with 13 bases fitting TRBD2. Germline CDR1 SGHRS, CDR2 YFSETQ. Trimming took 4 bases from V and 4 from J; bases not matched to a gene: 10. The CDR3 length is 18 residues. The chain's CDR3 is CASSRRLAGGFGTGELFF. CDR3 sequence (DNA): TGCGCCAGCAGCCGAAGACTAGCGGGAGGATTTGGCACCGGGGAGCTGTTTTTT.

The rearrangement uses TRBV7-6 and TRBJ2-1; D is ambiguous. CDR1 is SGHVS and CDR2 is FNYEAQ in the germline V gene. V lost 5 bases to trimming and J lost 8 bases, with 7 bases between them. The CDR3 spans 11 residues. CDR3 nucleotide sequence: TGTGCCAGCAGCGTGTTAGATGAGCAGTTCTTC. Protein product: CASSVLDEQFF.